The source of this T cell receptor (beta chain) is a study of human T cells and chemical hapten exposure. In TCRdb, the RACE reads were re-called with MiXCR into one record per CDR3 protein. The table shows around 350,000 distinct CDR3 sequences, with 5.5% occurring only once. This clonotype has at least ten counts. The germline CDR1 and CDR2 sequences are MDHEN and SYDVKM. V dropped 4 bases and J dropped 3; count of bases not matched to a gene: 4. The CDR3 consists of 15 residues. Time point meaning: pre-sensitization, week 0. Indicated treatment: therapeutic diphenylcyclopropenone sensitization with weekly scalp DPC.

The rearrangement joins TRBV28 to TRBJ2-3, with 10 bases identical to TRBD2. This sample comprised whole blood, obtained in connection with sensitization to the hapten diphenylcyclopropenone (DPC). The sequence came from a woman between 18 and 29 years old with alopecia areata. Some clones in this sample may be carry-over from other donors' samples. The DNA of the CDR3 is TGTGCCAGCAGTTCACTACTAGCGGGGACAGATACGCAGTATTTT. Its protein is CASSSLLAGTDTQYF.